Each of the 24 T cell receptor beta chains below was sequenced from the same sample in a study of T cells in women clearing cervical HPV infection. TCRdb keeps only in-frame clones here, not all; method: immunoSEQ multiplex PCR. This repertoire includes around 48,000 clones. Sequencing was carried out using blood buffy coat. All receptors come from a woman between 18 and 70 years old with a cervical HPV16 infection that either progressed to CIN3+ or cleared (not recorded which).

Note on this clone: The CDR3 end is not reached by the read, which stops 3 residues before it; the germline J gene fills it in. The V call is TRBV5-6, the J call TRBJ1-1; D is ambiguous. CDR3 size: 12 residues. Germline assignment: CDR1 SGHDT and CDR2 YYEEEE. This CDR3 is CASSPLSQEAFF. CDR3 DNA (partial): TGTGCCAGCAGCCCGCTCAGTCAAGAA.

This CDR3 reads CASSEASGQPSGGYTF. CDR3 DNA (partial): TGTGCCAGCAGTGAAGCGTCGGGACAGCCATCGGGTGGC. The chain couples TRBV6-1 to TRBJ1-2, with TRBD1 identical over 7 bases. The missing CDR3 end, 3 residues past where the read stops, is filled in from the germline J gene. Per germline, CDR1 MNHNS and CDR2 SASEGT. This CDR3 is 16 amino acids long. The V and J ends lost 0 bases and 7 bases, in that order; junction bases with no gene match: 11.

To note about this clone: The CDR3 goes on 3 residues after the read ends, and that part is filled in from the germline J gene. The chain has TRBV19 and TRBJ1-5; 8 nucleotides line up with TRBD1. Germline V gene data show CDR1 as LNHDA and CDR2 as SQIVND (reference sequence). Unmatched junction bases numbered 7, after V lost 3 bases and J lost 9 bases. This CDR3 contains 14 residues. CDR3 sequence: CASSIDRGGSPQHF. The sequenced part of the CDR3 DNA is TGTGCCAGTAGTATCGACAGGGGAGGTTCGCCC.

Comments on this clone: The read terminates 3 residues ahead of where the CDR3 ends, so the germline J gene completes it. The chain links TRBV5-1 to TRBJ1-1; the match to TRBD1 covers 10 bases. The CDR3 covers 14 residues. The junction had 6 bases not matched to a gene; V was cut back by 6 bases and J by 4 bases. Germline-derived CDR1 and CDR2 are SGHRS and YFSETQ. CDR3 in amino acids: CASTRDRGFTEAFF. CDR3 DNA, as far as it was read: TGCGCCAGCACCCGGGACAGGGGATTCACTGAA.

The DNA read from the CDR3 is TGTGCCAGCAGACCCCTGGGGGGGCGAGATGAAAAA. This gives the protein CASRPLGGRDEK. From start to end, the CDR3 is CASRPLGGRDEKLFF. The V call is TRBV5-5, the J call TRBJ1-4; a possible D gene is TRBD1 (6 bases). The read stops 3 residues short of the end of the CDR3; the missing end is completed from the germline J gene. V shed 5 bases and J shed 6 bases, with 17 bases lying between them. This CDR3 comprises 15 residues. Looked up from germline, CDR1 is SGHKS and CDR2 is YYEKEE (reference sequence). Full variable domain (remainder filled in from reference TRBV5-5 and TRBJ1-4): DAGVTQSPTHLIKTRGQQVTLRCSPISGHKSVSWYQQVLGQGPQFIFQYYEKEERGRGNFPDRFSARQFPNYSSELNVNALLLGDSALYLCASRPLGGRDEKLFFGSGTQLSVL.

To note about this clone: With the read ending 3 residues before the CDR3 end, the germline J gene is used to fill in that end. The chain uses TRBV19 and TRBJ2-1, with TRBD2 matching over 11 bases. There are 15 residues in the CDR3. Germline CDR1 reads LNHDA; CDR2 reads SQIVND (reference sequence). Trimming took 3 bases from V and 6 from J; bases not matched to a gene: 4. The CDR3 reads CASSITSGGRNEQFF. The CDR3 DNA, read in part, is TGTGCCAGTAGTATTACTAGCGGGGGACGCAATGAG.

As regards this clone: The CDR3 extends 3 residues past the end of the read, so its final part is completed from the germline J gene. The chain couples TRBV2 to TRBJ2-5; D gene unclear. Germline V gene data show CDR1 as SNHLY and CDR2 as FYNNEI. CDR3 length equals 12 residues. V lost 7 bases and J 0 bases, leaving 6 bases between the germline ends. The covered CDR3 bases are TGTGCCAGCAATAAGGACCAAGAGACC. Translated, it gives CASNKDQET. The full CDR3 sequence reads CASNKDQETQYF.

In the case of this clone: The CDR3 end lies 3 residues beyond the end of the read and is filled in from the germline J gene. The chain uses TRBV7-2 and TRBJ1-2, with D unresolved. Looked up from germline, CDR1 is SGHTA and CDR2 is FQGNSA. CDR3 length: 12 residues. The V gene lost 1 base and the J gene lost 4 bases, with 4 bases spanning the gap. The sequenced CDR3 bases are TGTGCCAGCAGCTTAGAAGGCTATGGC. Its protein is CASSLEGYG. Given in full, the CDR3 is CASSLEGYGYTF.

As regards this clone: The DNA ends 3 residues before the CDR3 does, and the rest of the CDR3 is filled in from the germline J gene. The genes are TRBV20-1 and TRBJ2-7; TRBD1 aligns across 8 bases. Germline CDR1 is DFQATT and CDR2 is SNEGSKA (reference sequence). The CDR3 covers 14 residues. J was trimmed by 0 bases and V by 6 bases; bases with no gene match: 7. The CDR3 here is CSADRGLSSYEQYF. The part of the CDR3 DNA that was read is TGCAGTGCAGACAGGGGCCTTAGCTCCTACGAG.

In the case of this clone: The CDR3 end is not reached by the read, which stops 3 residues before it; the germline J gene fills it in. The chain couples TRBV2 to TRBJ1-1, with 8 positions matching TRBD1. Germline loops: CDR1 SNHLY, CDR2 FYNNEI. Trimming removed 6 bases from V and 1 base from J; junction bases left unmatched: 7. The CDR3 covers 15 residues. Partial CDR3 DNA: TGTGCCAGCAGCCGACAGGGGATGGAGAACACTGAA. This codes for CASSRQGMENTE. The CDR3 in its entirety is CASSRQGMENTEAFF.

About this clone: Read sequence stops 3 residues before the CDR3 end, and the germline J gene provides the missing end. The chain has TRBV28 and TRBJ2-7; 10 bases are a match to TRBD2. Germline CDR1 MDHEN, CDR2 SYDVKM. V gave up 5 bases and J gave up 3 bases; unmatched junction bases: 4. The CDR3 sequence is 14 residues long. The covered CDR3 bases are TGTGCCAGCAGTCCTAGCGGGAGTAACTACGAG. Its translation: CASSPSGSNYE. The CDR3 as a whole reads CASSPSGSNYEQYF.

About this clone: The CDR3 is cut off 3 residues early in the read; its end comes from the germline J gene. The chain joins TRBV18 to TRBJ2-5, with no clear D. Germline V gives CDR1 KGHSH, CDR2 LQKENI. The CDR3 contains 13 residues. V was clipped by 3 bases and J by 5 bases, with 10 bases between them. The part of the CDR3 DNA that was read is TGTGCCAGCTCACCTCGGTGGGCCGAGACC. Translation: CASSPRWAET. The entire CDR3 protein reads CASSPRWAETQYF.

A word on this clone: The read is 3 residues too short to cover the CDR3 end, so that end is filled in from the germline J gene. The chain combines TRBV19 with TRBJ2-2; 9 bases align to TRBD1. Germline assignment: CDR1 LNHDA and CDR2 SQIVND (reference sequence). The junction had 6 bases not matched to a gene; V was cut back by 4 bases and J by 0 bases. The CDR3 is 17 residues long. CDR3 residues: CASSTDTGGANTGELFF. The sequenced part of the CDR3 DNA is TGTGCCAGTAGTACGGATACAGGGGGCGCGAACACCGGGGAG.

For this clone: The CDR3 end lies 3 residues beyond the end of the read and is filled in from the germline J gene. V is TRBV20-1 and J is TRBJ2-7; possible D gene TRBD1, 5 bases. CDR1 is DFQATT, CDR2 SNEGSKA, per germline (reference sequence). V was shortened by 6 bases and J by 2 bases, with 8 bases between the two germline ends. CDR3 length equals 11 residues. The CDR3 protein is CSAKTAYEQYF. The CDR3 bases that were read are TGCAGTGCCAAGACAGCCTACGAG.

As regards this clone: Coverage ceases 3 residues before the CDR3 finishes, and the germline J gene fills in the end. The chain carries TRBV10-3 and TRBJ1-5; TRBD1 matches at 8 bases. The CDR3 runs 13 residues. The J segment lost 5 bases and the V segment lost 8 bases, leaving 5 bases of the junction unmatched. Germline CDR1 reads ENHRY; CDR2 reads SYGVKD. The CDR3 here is CAIGRGPDQPQHF. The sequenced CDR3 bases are TGTGCCATCGGCAGGGGGCCGGATCAGCCC.

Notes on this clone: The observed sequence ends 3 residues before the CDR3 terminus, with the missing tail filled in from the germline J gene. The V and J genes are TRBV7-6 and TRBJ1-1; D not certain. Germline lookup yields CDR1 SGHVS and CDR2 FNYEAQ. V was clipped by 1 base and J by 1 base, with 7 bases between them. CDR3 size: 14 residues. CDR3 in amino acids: CASSLEYSNTEAFF. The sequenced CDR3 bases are TGTGCCAGCAGCTTAGAATACTCGAACACTGAA.

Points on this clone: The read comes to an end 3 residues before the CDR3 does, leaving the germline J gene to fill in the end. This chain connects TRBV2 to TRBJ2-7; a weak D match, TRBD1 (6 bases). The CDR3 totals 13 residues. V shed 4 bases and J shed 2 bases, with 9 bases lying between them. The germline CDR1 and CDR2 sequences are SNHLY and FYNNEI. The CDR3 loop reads CASSGDTTYEQYF. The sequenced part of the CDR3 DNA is TGTGCCAGCAGTGGGGACACCACCTACGAG.

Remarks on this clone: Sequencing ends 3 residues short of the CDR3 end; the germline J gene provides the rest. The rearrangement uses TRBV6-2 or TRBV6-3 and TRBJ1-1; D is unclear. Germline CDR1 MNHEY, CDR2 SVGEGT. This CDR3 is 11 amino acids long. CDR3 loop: CASSYGRGAFF. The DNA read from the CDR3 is TGTGCCAGCAGTTACGGTCGAGGA.

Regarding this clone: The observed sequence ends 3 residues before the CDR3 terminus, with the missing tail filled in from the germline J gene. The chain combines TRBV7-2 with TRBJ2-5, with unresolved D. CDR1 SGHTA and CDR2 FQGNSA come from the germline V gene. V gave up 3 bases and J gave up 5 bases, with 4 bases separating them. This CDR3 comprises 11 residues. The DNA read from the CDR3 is TGTGCCAGCAGCTTCGGGGAGACC. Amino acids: CASSFGET. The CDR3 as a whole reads CASSFGETQYF.

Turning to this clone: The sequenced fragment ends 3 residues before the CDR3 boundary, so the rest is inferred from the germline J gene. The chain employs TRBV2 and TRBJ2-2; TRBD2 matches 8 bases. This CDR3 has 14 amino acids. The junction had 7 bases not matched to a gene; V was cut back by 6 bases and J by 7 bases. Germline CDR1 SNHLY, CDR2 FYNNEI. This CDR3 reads CASSNSGIFGELFF. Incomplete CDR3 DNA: TGTGCCAGCAGCAATAGCGGGATTTTCGGGGAG.

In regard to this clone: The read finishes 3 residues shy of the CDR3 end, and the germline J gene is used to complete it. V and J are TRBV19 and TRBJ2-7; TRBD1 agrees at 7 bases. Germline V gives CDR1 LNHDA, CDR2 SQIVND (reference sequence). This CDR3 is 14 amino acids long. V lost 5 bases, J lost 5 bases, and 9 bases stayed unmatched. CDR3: CASSPWTGTDEQYF. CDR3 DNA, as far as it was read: TGTGCCAGTAGTCCATGGACAGGAACCGACGAG.

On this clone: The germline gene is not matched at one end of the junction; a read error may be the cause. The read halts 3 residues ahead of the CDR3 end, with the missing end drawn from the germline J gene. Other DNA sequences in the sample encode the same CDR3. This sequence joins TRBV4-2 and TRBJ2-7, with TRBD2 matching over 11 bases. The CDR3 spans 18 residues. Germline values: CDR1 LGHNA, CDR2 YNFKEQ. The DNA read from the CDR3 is TGCGCCAGCAGCCAATCAATAGGGACTAGCGGCCGCTCCTACGAG. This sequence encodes CASSQSIGTSGRSYE. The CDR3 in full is CASSQSIGTSGRSYEQYF.

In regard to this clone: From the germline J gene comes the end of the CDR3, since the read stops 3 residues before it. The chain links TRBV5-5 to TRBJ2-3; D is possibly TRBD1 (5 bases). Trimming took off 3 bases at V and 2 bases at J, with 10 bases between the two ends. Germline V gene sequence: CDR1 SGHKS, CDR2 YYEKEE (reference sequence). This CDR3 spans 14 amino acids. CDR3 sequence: CASSSDMHTDTQYF. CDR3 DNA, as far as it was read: TGTGCCAGCAGCTCGGACATGCACACAGATACG.

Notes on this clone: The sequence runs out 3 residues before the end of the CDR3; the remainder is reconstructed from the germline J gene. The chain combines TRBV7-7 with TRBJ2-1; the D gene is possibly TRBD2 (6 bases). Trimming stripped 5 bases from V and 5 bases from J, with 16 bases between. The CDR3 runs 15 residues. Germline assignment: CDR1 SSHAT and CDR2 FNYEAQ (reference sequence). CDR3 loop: CASSPGQRGNNEQFF. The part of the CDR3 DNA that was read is TGTGCCAGCAGCCCTGGCCAACGGGGGAACAATGAG.